Listed here is a single T cell receptor beta chain. What it binds is not known. Libraries for TCR beta were made by quantitative 5'-RACE with molecular barcodes. One entry per CDR3 protein, called by TCRdb with MiXCR from the 5' RACE reads. The profile shows roughly 180,000 distinct CDR3 sequences, more than 10% of them singletons. The sample belongs to a study of CD8 T cells in ankylosing spondylitis. General study points: A number of the motif variants had already been described in reactive arthritis synovial fluid and blood.

Trimming removed 6 bases from V and 3 bases from J; junction bases left unmatched: 11. This CDR3 contains 16 residues. The germline gives CDR1 MNHEY, CDR2 SMNVEV (reference sequence). The receptor was isolated from a male donor with ankylosing spondylitis or in good health (not recorded which). The sample taken for sequencing was blood, either unsorted or a sorted T cell fraction (not recorded which). The J gene is TRBJ2-1, the V gene TRBV27, with 7 bases matching TRBD2. For the CDR3, the DNA is TGTGCCAGCAGCCCTGGGCGGGGGTACTTCTACAATGAGCAGTTCTTC. Translating it yields CASSPGRGYFYNEQFF.